The clone carrying this T cell receptor beta chain was recorded a few times. As yet, its antigen is unknown. This CDR3 spans 15 amino acids. J gave up 4 bases and V 5 bases, and 6 bases lay outside the gene matches. Germline V gene data show CDR1 as MDHEN and CDR2 as SYDVKM. Vbeta (60) and Jbeta (13) primers were used in the PCR. Authors' analysis steps: Later reanalysis found around 80 million unique TCR beta chains, approximately 11 million of them shared. Generated by immunoSEQ multiplex PCR, the TCRdb table keeps only in-frame clones and is missing some. Clonal size and the V and J genes are those of that table, whereas D and trimming came from the DNA. Of over 100,000 clones detected, 83% appear once; the ten largest clones hold 1.5%. The data stem from a study of cytomegalovirus exposure and HLA in healthy donors. The study, taken as a whole, reports: Reported performance of the classifier showed diagnosis of cytomegalovirus status with high specificity and sensitivity.

The sequencing sample was made of PBMCs. This rearrangement joins TRBV28 to TRBJ2-3; 10 bases are shared with TRBD2. The source of this sequence is a man aged 35 to 55 in good health and CMV-seronegative. The CDR3 sequence: CASSKAGGRPDTQYF. The CDR3 coding sequence is TGTGCCAGCAGTAAAGCGGGGGGGCGCCCAGATACGCAGTATTTT.